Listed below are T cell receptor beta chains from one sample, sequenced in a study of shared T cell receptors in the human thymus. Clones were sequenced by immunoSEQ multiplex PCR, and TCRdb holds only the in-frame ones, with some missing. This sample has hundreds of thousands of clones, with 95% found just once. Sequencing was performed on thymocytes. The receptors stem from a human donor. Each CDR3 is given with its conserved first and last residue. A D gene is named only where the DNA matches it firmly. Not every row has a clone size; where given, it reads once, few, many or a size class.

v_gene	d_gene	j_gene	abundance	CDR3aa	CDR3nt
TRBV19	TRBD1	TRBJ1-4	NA	CASRSRTGRNEKLFF	TGTGCCAGTAGGAGTAGGACAGGACGTAATGAAAAACTGTTTTTT
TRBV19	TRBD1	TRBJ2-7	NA	CASSSDREGQYF	TGTGCCAGTAGTTCAGACAGGGAAGGGCAGTACTTC
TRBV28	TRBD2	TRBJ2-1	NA	CASRGLADKIVYNEQFF	TGTGCCAGCAGGGGGCTAGCGGACAAGATCGTCTACAATGAGCAGTTCTTC
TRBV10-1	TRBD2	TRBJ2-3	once	CASSESWTSEDTQYF	TGCGCCAGCAGTGAGTCTTGGACTAGCGAAGATACGCAGTATTTT
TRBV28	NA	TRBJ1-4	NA	CASTGVAEKLFF	TGTGCCAGCACAGGGGTGGCCGAAAAACTGTTTTTT
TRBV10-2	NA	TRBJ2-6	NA	CASNSSGANVLTF	TGCGCCAGCAATTCCTCTGGGGCCAACGTCCTGACTTTC
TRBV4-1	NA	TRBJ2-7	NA	CASSQECGHGSYEQYF	TGCGCCAGCAGCCAAGAGTGCGGACATGGTTCGTACGAGCAGTACTTC
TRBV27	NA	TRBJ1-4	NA	CASSQAPHTGSPFNDEKLFF	TGTGCCAGCAGTCAGGCCCCACACACAGGGTCCCCCTTTAATGATGAAAAACTGTTTTTT
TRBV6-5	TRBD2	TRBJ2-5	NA	CASSPTSGRKTQYF	TGTGCCAGCAGCCCTACTAGCGGGAGGAAGACCCAGTACTTC
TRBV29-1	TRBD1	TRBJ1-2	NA	CSVEAGGLGGYTF	TGCAGCGTTGAAGCAGGGGGTCTAGGGGGCTACACCTTC
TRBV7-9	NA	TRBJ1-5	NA	CASSLGTGPNQPQHF	TGTGCCAGCAGCTTAGGCACAGGGCCCAATCAGCCCCAGCATTTT
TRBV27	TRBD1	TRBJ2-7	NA	CASSFAPGTGYYEQYF	TGTGCCAGCAGTTTCGCCCCCGGGACAGGGTACTACGAGCAGTACTTC
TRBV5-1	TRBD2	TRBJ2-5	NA	CASSSILAGGPETQYF	TGCGCCAGCAGCTCTATACTAGCGGGAGGACCAGAGACCCAGTACTTC
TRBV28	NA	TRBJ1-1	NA	CASSLAGGYSNTEAFF	TGTGCCAGCAGTTTAGCTGGAGGATACTCGAACACTGAAGCTTTCTTT
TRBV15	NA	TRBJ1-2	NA	CATSRDNVEDIGYTF	TGTGCCACCAGCAGAGATAACGTTGAAGATATCGGCTACACCTTC
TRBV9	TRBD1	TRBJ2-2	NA	CASSVVDRGRFTGELFF	TGTGCCAGCAGCGTAGTGGACAGGGGGCGTTTTACCGGGGAGCTGTTTTTT